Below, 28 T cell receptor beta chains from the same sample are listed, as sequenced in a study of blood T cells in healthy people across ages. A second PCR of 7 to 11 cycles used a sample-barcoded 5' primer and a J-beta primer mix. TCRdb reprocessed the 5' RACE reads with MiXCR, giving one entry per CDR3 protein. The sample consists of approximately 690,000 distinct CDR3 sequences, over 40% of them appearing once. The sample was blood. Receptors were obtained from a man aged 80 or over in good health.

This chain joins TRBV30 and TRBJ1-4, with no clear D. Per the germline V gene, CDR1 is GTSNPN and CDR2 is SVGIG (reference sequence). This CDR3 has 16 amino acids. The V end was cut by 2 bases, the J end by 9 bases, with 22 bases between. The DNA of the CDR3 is TGTGCCTGGAGTCAAAGCAGCCCGTTAGCGGCTCAAAAACTGTTTTTT. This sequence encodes CAWSQSSPLAAQKLFF.

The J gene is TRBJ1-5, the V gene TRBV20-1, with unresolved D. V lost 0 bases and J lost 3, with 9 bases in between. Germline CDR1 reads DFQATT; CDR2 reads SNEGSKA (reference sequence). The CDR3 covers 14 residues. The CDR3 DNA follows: TGCAGTGCTAGAGATCCCGGGAACAATCAGCCCCAGCATTTT. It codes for CSARDPGNNQPQHF.

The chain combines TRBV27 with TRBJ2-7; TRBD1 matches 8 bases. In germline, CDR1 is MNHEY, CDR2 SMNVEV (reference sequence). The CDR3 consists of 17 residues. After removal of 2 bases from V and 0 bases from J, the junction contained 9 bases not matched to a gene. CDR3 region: CASSLAARTGISYEQYF. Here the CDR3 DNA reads TGTGCCAGCAGTTTAGCCGCCCGGACAGGGATCTCCTACGAGCAGTACTTC.

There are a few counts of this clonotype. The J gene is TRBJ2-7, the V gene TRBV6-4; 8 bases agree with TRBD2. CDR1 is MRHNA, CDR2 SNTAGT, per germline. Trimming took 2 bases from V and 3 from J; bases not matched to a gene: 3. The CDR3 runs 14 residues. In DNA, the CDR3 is TGTGCCAGCAGTGACGTCGGGGGGGACTACGAGCAGTACTTC. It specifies CASSDVGGDYEQYF.

The CDR3 sequence: CASSEGLGAAKNIQYF. The CDR3 region has the DNA TGTGCCAGCAGTGAAGGCCTGGGGGCAGCCAAAAACATTCAGTACTTC. V is TRBV25-1 and J is TRBJ2-4, with D perhaps TRBD1 (6 bases). The CDR3 covers 16 residues. Trimming left V 2 bases short and J 0 bases short, with 11 bases between. Germline-derived CDR1 and CDR2 are MGHDK and SYGVNS.

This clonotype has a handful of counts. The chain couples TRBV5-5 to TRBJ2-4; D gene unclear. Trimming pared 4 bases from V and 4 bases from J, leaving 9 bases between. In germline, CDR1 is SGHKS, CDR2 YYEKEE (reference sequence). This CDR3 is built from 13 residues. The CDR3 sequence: CASSVSSKNIQYF. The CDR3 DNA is TGTGCCAGCAGCGTTTCTTCGAAAAACATTCAGTACTTC.

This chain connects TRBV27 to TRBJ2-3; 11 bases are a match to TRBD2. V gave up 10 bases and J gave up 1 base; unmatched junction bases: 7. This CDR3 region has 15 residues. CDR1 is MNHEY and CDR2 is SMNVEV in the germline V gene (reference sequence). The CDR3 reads CATGQLAGGTDTQYF. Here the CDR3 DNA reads TGTGCCACCGGGCAACTAGCGGGAGGCACAGATACGCAGTATTTT.

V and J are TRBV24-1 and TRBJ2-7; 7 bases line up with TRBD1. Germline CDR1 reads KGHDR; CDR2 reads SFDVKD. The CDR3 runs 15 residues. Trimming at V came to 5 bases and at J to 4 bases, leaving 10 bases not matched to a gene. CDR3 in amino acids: CATSGIVQGRYEQYF. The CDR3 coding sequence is TGTGCCACCAGTGGAATTGTACAGGGGCGTTACGAGCAGTACTTC.

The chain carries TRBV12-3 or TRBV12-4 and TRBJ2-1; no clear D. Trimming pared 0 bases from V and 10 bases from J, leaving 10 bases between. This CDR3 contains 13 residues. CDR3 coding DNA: TGTGCCAGCAGTTTAGCGATGGGATACGAGCAGTTCTTC. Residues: CASSLAMGYEQFF.

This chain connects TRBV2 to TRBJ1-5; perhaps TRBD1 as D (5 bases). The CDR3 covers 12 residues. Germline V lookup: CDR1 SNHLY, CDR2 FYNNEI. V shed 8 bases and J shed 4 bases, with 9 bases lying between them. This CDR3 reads CASQTVNQPQHF. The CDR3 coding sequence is TGTGCCAGCCAGACAGTGAATCAGCCCCAGCATTTT.

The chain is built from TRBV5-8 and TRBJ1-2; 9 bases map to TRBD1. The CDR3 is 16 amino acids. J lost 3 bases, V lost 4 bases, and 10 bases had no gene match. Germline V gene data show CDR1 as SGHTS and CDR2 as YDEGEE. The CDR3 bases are TGTGCCAGCAGCACCCGGACAGGGGCGATTTACTATGGCTACACCTTC. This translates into CASSTRTGAIYYGYTF.

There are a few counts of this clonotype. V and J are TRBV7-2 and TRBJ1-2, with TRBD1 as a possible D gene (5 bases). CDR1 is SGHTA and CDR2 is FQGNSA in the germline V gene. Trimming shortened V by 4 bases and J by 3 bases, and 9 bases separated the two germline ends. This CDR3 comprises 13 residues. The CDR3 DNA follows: TGTGCCAGCAGCTCGGACATGGACTATGGCTACACCTTC. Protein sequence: CASSSDMDYGYTF.

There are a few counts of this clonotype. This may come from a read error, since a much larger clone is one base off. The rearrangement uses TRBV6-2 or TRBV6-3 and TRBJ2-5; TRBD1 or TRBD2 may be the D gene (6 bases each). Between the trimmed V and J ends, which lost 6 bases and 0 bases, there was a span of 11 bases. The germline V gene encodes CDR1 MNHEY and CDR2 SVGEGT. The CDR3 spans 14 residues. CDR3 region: CASSSGADQETQYF. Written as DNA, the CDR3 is TGTGCCAGCAGCTCGGGGGCAGACCAAGAGACCCAGTACTTC.

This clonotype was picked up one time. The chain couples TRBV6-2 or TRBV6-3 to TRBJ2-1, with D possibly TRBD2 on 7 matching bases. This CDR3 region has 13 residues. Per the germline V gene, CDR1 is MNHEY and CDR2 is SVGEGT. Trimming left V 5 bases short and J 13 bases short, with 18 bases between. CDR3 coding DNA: TGTGCCAGCAGTGACGGGGGGCGCCCTGAACAGTTCTTC. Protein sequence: CASSDGGRPEQFF.

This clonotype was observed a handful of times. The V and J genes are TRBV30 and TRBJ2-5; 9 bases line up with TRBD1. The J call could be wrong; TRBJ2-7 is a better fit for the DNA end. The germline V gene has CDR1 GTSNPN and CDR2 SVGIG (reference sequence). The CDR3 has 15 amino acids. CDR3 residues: CAWSVDGQGMYEQYF. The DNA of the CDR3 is TGTGCCTGGAGTGTGGATGGACAGGGGATGTACGAGCAGTACTTC.

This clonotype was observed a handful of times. The CDR3 is CASSYEGIRNEQYF. In DNA form, the CDR3 reads TGTGCCAGCAGTTACGAGGGGATCAGGAACGAGCAGTACTTC. The J gene is TRBJ2-7, the V gene TRBV6-2 or TRBV6-3; D possibly matches TRBD1 or TRBD2 (5 bases each). Germline V gene sequence: CDR1 MNHEY, CDR2 SVGEGT. V was cut by 2 bases and J by 5 bases, with 13 bases left in between. This CDR3 spans 14 amino acids.

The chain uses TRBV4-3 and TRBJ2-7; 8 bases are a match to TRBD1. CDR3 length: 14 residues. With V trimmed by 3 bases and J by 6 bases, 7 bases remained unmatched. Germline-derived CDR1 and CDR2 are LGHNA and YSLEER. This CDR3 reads CASSQDRELGEQYF. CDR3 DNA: TGCGCCAGCAGCCAGGACAGGGAGTTGGGCGAGCAGTACTTC.

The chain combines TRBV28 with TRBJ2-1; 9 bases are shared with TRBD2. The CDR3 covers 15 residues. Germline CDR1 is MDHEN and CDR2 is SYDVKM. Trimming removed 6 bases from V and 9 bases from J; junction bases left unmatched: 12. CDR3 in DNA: TGTGCCAGCAGCTCAAGCGGGAGGAAGGGGAGTGAGCAGTTCTTC. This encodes CASSSSGRKGSEQFF.

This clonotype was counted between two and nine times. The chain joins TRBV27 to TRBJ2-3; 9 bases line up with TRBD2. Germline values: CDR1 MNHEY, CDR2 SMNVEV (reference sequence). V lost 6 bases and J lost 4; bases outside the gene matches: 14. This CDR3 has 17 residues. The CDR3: CASSSYDSGSGADTQYF. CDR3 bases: TGTGCCAGCAGCTCATACGATAGCGGGAGCGGAGCAGATACGCAGTATTTT.

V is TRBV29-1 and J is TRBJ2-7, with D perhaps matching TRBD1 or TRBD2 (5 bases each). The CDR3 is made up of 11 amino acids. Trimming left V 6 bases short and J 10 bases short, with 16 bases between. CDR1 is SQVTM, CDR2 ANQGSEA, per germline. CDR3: CSVGRDEAQYF. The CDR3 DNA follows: TGCAGCGTCGGCAGGGACGAGGCCCAGTACTTC.

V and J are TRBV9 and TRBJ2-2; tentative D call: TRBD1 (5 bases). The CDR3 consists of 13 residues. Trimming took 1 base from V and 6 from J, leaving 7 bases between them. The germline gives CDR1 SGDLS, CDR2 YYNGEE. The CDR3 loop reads CASSVIGAGELFF. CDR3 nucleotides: TGTGCCAGCAGCGTAATAGGGGCCGGGGAGCTGTTTTTT.

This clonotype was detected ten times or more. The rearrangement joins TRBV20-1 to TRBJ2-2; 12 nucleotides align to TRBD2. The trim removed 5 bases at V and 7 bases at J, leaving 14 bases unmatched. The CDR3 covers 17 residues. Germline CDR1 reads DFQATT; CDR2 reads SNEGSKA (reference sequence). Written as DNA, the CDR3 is TGCAGTGCTCCTGGGGAGACTAGCGGGAGAGGGAGCGGGGAGCTGTTTTTT. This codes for CSAPGETSGRGSGELFF.

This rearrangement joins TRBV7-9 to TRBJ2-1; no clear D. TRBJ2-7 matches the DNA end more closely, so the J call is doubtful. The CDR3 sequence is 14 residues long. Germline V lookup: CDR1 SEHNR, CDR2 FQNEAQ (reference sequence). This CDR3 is CASSPRTSYNEQYF. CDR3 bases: TGTGCCAGCAGCCCCCGCACCTCCTACAATGAGCAGTACTTC.

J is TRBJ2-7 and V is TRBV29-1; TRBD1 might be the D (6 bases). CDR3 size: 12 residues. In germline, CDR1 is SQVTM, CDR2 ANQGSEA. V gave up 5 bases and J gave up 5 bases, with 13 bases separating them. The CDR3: CSVSRTVDEQYF. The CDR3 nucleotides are TGCAGCGTTTCCAGGACAGTGGACGAGCAGTACTTC.

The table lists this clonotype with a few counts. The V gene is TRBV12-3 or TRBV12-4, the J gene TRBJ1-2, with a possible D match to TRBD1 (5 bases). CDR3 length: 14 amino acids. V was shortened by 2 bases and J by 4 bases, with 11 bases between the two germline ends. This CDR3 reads CASSLQGDSYGYTF. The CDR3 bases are TGTGCCAGCAGTTTACAAGGGGACTCCTATGGCTACACCTTC.

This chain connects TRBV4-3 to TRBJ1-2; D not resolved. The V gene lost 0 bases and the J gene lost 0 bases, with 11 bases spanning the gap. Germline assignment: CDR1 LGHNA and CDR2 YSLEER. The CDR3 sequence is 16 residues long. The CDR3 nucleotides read TGCGCCAGCAGCCAAGACCGCAGGTTAGCTAACTATGGCTACACCTTC. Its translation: CASSQDRRLANYGYTF.

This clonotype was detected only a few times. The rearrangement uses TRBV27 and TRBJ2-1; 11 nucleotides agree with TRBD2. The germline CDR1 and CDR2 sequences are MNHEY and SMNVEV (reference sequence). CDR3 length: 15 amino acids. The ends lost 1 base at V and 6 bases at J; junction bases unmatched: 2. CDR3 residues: CASSLLGLAVNEQFF. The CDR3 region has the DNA TGTGCCAGCAGTTTATTGGGACTAGCGGTCAATGAGCAGTTCTTC.

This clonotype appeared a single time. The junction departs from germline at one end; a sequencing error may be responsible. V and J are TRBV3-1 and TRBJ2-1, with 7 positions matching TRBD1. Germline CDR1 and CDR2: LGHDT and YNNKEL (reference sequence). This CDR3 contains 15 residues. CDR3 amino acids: CASDRGGLNTGELFF. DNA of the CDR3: TGTGCCAGTGATAGAGGGGGCCTTAACACCGGGGAGCTGTTCTTC.